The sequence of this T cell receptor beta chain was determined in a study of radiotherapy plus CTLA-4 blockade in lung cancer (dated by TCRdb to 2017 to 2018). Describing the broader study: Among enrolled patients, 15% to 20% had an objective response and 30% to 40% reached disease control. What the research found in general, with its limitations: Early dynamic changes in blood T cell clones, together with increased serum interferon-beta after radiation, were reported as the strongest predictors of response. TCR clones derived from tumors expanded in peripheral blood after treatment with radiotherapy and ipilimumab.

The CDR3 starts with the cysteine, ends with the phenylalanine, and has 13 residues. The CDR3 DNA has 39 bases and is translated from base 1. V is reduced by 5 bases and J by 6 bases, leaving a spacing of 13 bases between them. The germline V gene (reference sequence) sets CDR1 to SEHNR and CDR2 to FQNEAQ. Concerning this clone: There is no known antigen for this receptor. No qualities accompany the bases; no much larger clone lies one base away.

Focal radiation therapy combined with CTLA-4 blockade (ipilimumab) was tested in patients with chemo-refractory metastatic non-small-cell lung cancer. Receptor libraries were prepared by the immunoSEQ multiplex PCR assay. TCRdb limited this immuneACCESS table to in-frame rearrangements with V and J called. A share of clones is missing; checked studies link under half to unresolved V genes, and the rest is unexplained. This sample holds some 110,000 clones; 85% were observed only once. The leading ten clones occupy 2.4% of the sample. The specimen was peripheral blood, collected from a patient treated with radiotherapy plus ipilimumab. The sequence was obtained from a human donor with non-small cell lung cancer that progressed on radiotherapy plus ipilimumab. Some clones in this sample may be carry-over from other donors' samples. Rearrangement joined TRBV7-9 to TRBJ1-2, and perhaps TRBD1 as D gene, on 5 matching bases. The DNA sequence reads TGTGCCAGCAGCCGTGTTCAGGGTGATGGCTACACCTTC. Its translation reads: CASSRVQGDGYTF.